These 23 T cell receptor beta chains were all obtained from the same sample, sequenced in a study of T cells in Graves' hyperthyroidism and ophthalmopathy. Amplified TCR beta CDR3 regions derived from RNA transcripts. First-round RT-PCR of the TCR CDR3 relied on the HTBI primer set. TCRdb re-derived calls from the multiplex PCR reads in MiXCR, one entry per CDR3 protein. The data show about 290,000 distinct CDR3 sequences, 16% seen once. The sequencing input was blood. The receptors stem from a man aged 25 to 40 with Graves' hyperthyroidism.

This clonotype was counted once. This sequence may be a read error, since a much larger clone differs from it by one base. This is likely a read error, given that the CDR3 carries no conserved phenylalanine or tryptophan at its end. The gene calls are TRBV6-1 and TRBJ2-1, with no clear D. The CDR3 runs 14 residues. Germline CDR1 and CDR2: MNHNS and SASEGT. Trimming took 2 bases from V and 4 from J, leaving 9 bases between them. The CDR3 sequence is CASSEYDKYNEQFL. DNA for the CDR3: TGTGCCAGCAGTGAATATGACAAGTACAATGAGCAGTTCCTC.

The CDR3 sequence is CASSNRDEAFF. CDR3 DNA sequence: TGTGCCAGCAGTAACCGGGACGAAGCTTTCTTT. This chain links TRBV6-2 or TRBV6-3 with TRBJ1-1; D perhaps matches TRBD1 (5 bases). This CDR3 comprises 11 residues. The germline V gene encodes CDR1 MNHEY and CDR2 SVGEGT. V lost 5 bases and J lost 8, with 9 bases in between.

This clonotype was counted at least ten times. V usage is TRBV11-2 and J usage is TRBJ2-3; no firm D call. This CDR3 has 12 amino acids. The ends were cut back, 6 bases at V and 7 bases at J, with 11 bases in the middle. Germline CDR1 SGHAT, CDR2 FQNNGV. Here the CDR3 reads CASSTTSYTQYF. DNA for the CDR3: TGTGCCAGCAGTACTACTTCTTATACGCAGTATTTT.

The table lists this clonotype with many counts. V usage is TRBV15 and J usage is TRBJ2-7, with 7 bases fitting TRBD1. CDR1 is LNHNV and CDR2 is YYDKDF in the germline V gene (reference sequence). The CDR3 contains 13 residues. Trimming took 3 bases from V and 5 from J; bases not matched to a gene: 4. The CDR3 DNA follows: TGTGCCACCAGCAGTAGACAGGGCCACGAGCAGTACTTC. The encoded protein is CATSSRQGHEQYF.

This clonotype has only a few counts. V is TRBV4-2 and J is TRBJ2-7; TRBD1 aligns across 8 bases. CDR3 length equals 14 residues. Per the germline V gene, CDR1 is LGHNA and CDR2 is YNFKEQ. The V gene end was trimmed by 4 bases and the J gene end by 4 bases; junction bases not matched to a gene: 6. The CDR3: CASSPRQGMYEQYF. CDR3 DNA sequence: TGTGCCAGCAGCCCTCGACAGGGGATGTACGAGCAGTACTTC.

The chain has TRBV9 and TRBJ1-5; D is undetermined. CDR3 size: 13 residues. Germline V gene data show CDR1 as SGDLS and CDR2 as YYNGEE. The V end lost 0 bases, the J end lost 9 bases, and 10 bases lay between the germline ends. DNA of the CDR3: TGTGCCAGCAGCGTAGGGGGATCGGGGCCCCAGCATTTT. Translated: CASSVGGSGPQHF.

This clonotype showed up many times. V usage is TRBV20-1 and J usage is TRBJ2-5; no clear D. The CDR3 covers 13 residues. From germline, CDR1 is DFQATT and CDR2 SNEGSKA (reference sequence). The V end lost 1 base, the J end lost 3 bases, and 9 bases lay between the germline ends. CDR3 sequence: CSARVVAEETQYF. CDR3 nucleotides: TGCAGTGCTAGAGTGGTTGCGGAAGAGACCCAGTACTTC.

This clonotype showed up many times. The chain recombines TRBV5-5 with TRBJ2-7; D is undetermined. V lost 1 base and J lost 2, with 7 bases in between. The CDR3 loop spans 13 amino acids. CDR1 is SGHKS, CDR2 YYEKEE, per germline (reference sequence). In DNA, the CDR3 is TGTGCCAGCAGCTTGCTTGGGGCCTACGAGCAGTACTTC. Its protein product is CASSLLGAYEQYF.

The chain is built from TRBV3-1 and TRBJ2-7; D unresolved. V was cut by 3 bases and J by 2 bases, with 14 bases left in between. Germline CDR1 is LGHDT and CDR2 is YNNKEL (reference sequence). The CDR3 has 15 residues. DNA of the CDR3: TGTGCCAGCAGCCAGGGTGTCCATTCGACCTACGAGCAGTACTTC. This codes for CASSQGVHSTYEQYF.

This clonotype appeared many times. The rearrangement uses TRBV24-1 and TRBJ2-1, with 9 positions matching TRBD2. The length of the CDR3 is 15 residues. Germline V lookup: CDR1 KGHDR, CDR2 SFDVKD. The junction had 7 bases not matched to a gene; V was cut back by 4 bases and J by 7 bases. The DNA of the CDR3 is TGTGCCACCAGTGACATAGCGGGAGCCACTAATGAGCAGTTCTTC. The encoded protein is CATSDIAGATNEQFF.

V and J are TRBV2 and TRBJ1-6; D gene ambiguous. V lost 1 base, J lost 9 bases, and 10 bases lay in between. The CDR3 consists of 14 residues. Germline loops: CDR1 SNHLY, CDR2 FYNNEI. CDR3 DNA: TGTGCCAGCAGTGAAGAAGCCCGGGGTTCACCCCTCCACTTT. As protein: CASSEEARGSPLHF.

The chain joins TRBV5-5 to TRBJ2-1; D gene uncertain. CDR3 size: 11 residues. Germline V gene sequence: CDR1 SGHKS, CDR2 YYEKEE (reference sequence). Trimming removed 1 base at V and 12 bases at J, with 8 bases between. The CDR3 protein is CASSLIGSQFF. The CDR3 DNA sequence: TGTGCCAGCAGCTTGATCGGTTCGCAGTTCTTC.

The rearrangement uses TRBV5-4 and TRBJ1-2; D is perhaps TRBD1 (6 bases). Germline V CDR1 and CDR2: SGHNT, YYREEE (reference sequence). The CDR3 sequence is 14 residues long. Trimming removed 4 bases from V and 8 bases from J, with 18 bases in between. The CDR3 coding sequence is TGTGCCAGCAGCACCGCGGACAGTCCCAGCGGCTACACCTTC. This gives the protein CASSTADSPSGYTF.

CDR3 loop: CSAPRIRNEQFF. CDR3 in DNA: TGCAGTGCCCCCCGAATCAGGAATGAGCAGTTCTTC. The chain combines TRBV20-1 with TRBJ2-1, with D uncertain. There are 12 residues in the CDR3. Looked up from germline, CDR1 is DFQATT and CDR2 is SNEGSKA (reference sequence). Trimming pared 6 bases from V and 7 bases from J, leaving 13 bases between.

This clonotype has a count of ten or more. This rearrangement joins TRBV7-9 to TRBJ2-5, with 7 bases identical to TRBD1. Per the germline V gene, CDR1 is SEHNR and CDR2 is FQNEAQ (reference sequence). With V trimmed by 5 bases and J by 5 bases, 17 bases remained unmatched. This CDR3 comprises 17 residues. CDR3: CASSRIVGQAVGETQYF. CDR3 bases: TGTGCCAGCAGCCGAATTGTCGGACAGGCAGTGGGCGAGACCCAGTACTTC.

There are many counts of this clonotype. This rearrangement joins TRBV18 to TRBJ1-5; 10 bases agree with TRBD1. This CDR3 contains 16 residues. V lost 0 bases, J lost 2 bases, and 1 base stayed unmatched. Germline V gives CDR1 KGHSH, CDR2 LQKENI. CDR3 amino acids: CASSPPGTGGNQPQHF. The CDR3 bases are TGTGCCAGCTCACCACCCGGGACAGGGGGCAATCAGCCCCAGCATTTT. The complete variable domain, with remaining parts taken from reference TRBV18 and TRBJ1-5, reads NAGVMQNPRHLVRRRGQEARLRCSPMKGHSHVYWYRQLPEEGLKFMVYLQKENIIDESGMPKERFSAEFPKEGPSILRIQQVVRGDSAAYFCASSPPGTGGNQPQHFGDGTRLSIL.

Many counts were recorded for this clonotype. The gene calls are TRBV5-5 and TRBJ1-1; 7 bases are shared with TRBD1. Per the germline V gene, CDR1 is SGHKS and CDR2 is YYEKEE (reference sequence). There are 13 residues in the CDR3. V was pared by 5 bases and J by 5 bases, with 6 bases of the junction left unmatched. This chain's CDR3 is CASRQGRSTEAFF. CDR3 sequence (DNA): TGTGCCAGCAGACAGGGGAGGTCTACTGAAGCTTTCTTT.

In its sample, this clonotype was seen many times. The chain joins TRBV7-2 to TRBJ2-1, with 12 bases fitting TRBD2. In germline, CDR1 is SGHTA, CDR2 FQGNSA. CDR3 size: 16 residues. V trimming: 5 bases; J trimming: 3 bases; junction bases outside the gene matches: 5. The CDR3 region is CASSRRTSGNYNEQFF. CDR3 in DNA: TGTGCCAGCAGCAGACGGACTAGCGGGAACTACAATGAGCAGTTCTTC.

Comments on this clonotype: A much larger clone is a single base away; this may be a read error. The chain recombines TRBV12-3 or TRBV12-4 with TRBJ1-2; no definite D call. The CDR3 spans 14 residues. The DNA of the CDR3 is TGTGCCAGCAGTTTTGGAGGTCCTAACTATGGCCACACCTTC. This codes for CASSFGGPNYGHTF.

The chain carries TRBV6-4 and TRBJ2-5, with D uncertain. V dropped 5 bases and J dropped 5 bases, with 18 bases sitting between them. Per germline, CDR1 MRHNA and CDR2 SNTAGT. The CDR3 runs to 15 residues. DNA for the CDR3: TGTGCCAGCAGTCCCAGGCTCGGGTACGGGGAGACCCAGTACTTC. Amino acid sequence: CASSPRLGYGETQYF.

This chain connects TRBV6-2 or TRBV6-3 to TRBJ2-1; D uncertain. CDR1 is MNHEY and CDR2 is SVGEGT in the germline V gene. CDR3 size: 14 residues. The V gene lost 4 bases and the J gene lost 8 bases, with 15 bases spanning the gap. Here the CDR3 DNA reads TGTGCCAGCAGTTCGAACTATCTAGGTGATGAGCAGTTCTTC. Its translation: CASSSNYLGDEQFF.

The sample holds a few counts of this clonotype. The J gene is TRBJ1-1, the V gene TRBV10-3, with D perhaps matching TRBD1 (5 bases). V was trimmed by 8 bases and J by 7 bases, leaving 20 bases between them. From germline, CDR1 is ENHRY and CDR2 SYGVKD. The CDR3 has 14 residues. The CDR3 DNA sequence: TGTGCCATCTCAGTGGTAGGGGACGGGGATGAAGCTTTCTTT. This translates into CAISVVGDGDEAFF.

There are many counts of this clonotype. The V call is TRBV28, the J call TRBJ2-1, with D unclear. The CDR3 runs to 11 residues. V lost 8 bases, J lost 5 bases, and 7 bases lay in between. The V gene's germline CDR1 is MDHEN and CDR2 SYDVKM. The CDR3 DNA sequence: TGTGCCAGCCTTGGAAACAATGAGCAGTTCTTC. Its translation: CASLGNNEQFF.